Shown below are 2 T cell receptor beta chains from a single sample sequenced in a study of T cells in localized non-small cell lung cancer. TCRdb keeps only in-frame clones here, not all; method: immunoSEQ multiplex PCR. The data contain more than 1,200 clones, approximately 31% of them seen just once; the ten biggest clones take up 14% to 15%. The sample in question was normal lung tissue next to the tumor, obtained before any cancer treatment. The receptor set was obtained from a woman aged 40 to 75 with stage I lung adenocarcinoma.

The V gene is TRBV19, the J gene TRBJ2-7; 13 bases fit TRBD2. Germline trimming cut 3 bases from V and 0 bases from J; bases unmatched to any gene: 8. This CDR3 spans 18 amino acids. CDR1 LNHDA and CDR2 SQIVND come from the germline V gene (reference sequence). CDR3 amino acids: CASSISLTSGGNSYEQYF. Written as DNA, the CDR3 is TGTGCCAGTAGTATCTCCCTGACTAGCGGGGGGAACTCCTACGAGCAGTACTTC.

This rearrangement joins TRBV5-1 to TRBJ2-1; TRBD1 aligns across 7 bases. V gave up 6 bases and J gave up 9 bases; unmatched junction bases: 15. Germline V CDR1 and CDR2: SGHRS, YFSETQ. The CDR3 consists of 15 residues. CDR3 bases: TGCGCCAGCACCTCGGTGGCAGGGGGATTCGGTGAGCAGTTCTTC. It is translated as CASTSVAGGFGEQFF.